The rows below give T cell receptor beta chains drawn from one sample of a study of response to subunit inactivated influenza vaccine. In TCRdb, the RT-PCR reads were re-called with MiXCR into one record per CDR3 protein. The profile covers about 780,000 distinct CDR3 sequences, with approximately 17% appearing a single time and about 11% taken by the ten largest. The source was PBMCs from blood, collected more than 4 days after vaccination. Source of these receptors: a middle-aged man who received an inactivated influenza vaccine. Each CDR3 is given with its conserved first and last residue. The order of the fields is clone size, D gene, V gene, J gene, CDR3 DNA, CDR3 protein. A D gene is named only where the DNA matches it firmly. A clone size is listed for some rows: how often the clone was seen (once, few, many), or a class if it is expanded.

abundance: NA
d_gene: NA
v_gene: TRBV7-8
j_gene: TRBJ2-7
CDR3nt: TGTGCCAGCGGAGAGGGGACGGGGACCTACGAGCAGTACTTC
CDR3aa: CASGEGTGTYEQYF

abundance: NA
d_gene: NA
v_gene: TRBV18
j_gene: TRBJ1-3
CDR3nt: TGTGCCAGCTCACAGACTTTCGACGGGGGAAACACCATATATTTT
CDR3aa: CASSQTFDGGNTIYF

abundance: few
d_gene: TRBD1
v_gene: TRBV20-1
j_gene: TRBJ1-5
CDR3nt: TGCAGTGCTAGAGTAGCTTTAACCGGGGCAGGGGGCCCCCAGCATTTT
CDR3aa: CSARVALTGAGGPQHF

abundance: many
d_gene: NA
v_gene: TRBV4-3
j_gene: TRBJ2-3
CDR3nt: TGCGCCAGCAGCCTGGGACTCGTTTCGGATACGCAGTATTTT
CDR3aa: CASSLGLVSDTQYF

abundance: NA
d_gene: NA
v_gene: TRBV29-1
j_gene: TRBJ2-7
CDR3nt: TGCAGCGTTGAGGCAGCTCGCTACGAGCAGTACTTC
CDR3aa: CSVEAARYEQYF

abundance: NA
d_gene: NA
v_gene: TRBV5-1
j_gene: TRBJ2-2
CDR3nt: TGCGCCAGCAGTTCGAGAGACAAAACGAACACCGGGGAGCTGTTTTTT
CDR3aa: CASSSRDKTNTGELFF

abundance: NA
d_gene: NA
v_gene: TRBV5-5
j_gene: TRBJ2-5
CDR3nt: TGTGCCAGCAGCTTGGACGGCAGAGAACAAGAGACCCAGTACTTC
CDR3aa: CASSLDGREQETQYF

abundance: few
d_gene: NA
v_gene: TRBV2
j_gene: TRBJ2-5
CDR3nt: TGTGCCAGCAGTGACCAAAAAACCTTCGGAGAGACCCAGTACTTC
CDR3aa: CASSDQKTFGETQYF

abundance: NA
d_gene: NA
v_gene: TRBV5-6
j_gene: TRBJ2-3
CDR3nt: TGTGCCAGCAGAGGCGGCGGACACACAGATACGCAGTATTTT
CDR3aa: CASRGGGHTDTQYF

abundance: few
d_gene: NA
v_gene: TRBV11-2
j_gene: TRBJ2-2
CDR3nt: TGTGCCAGCACTACTTCGAGGACCGGGGAGCTGTTTTTT
CDR3aa: CASTTSRTGELFF

abundance: few
d_gene: NA
v_gene: TRBV3-1
j_gene: TRBJ1-6
CDR3nt: TGTGCCAGCAGCCAAGTAGTGGCTAATTCACCCCTCCACTTT
CDR3aa: CASSQVVANSPLHF

abundance: NA
d_gene: TRBD1
v_gene: TRBV4-1
j_gene: TRBJ1-1
CDR3nt: TGCGCCAGCAGCCAACAGACAGGGGGCTGGACTGAAGCTTTCTTT
CDR3aa: CASSQQTGGWTEAFF

abundance: NA
d_gene: TRBD1
v_gene: TRBV11-1
j_gene: TRBJ2-1
CDR3nt: TGTGCCAGCAGCTTAGACGGGACAGGGGTCGAGCAGTTCTTC
CDR3aa: CASSLDGTGVEQFF

abundance: few
d_gene: TRBD2
v_gene: TRBV7-2
j_gene: TRBJ2-7
CDR3nt: TGTGCCAGCAGCTTTAGCGGGGTCCACGAGCAGTACTTC
CDR3aa: CASSFSGVHEQYF

abundance: NA
d_gene: TRBD2
v_gene: TRBV3-1
j_gene: TRBJ2-7
CDR3nt: TGTGCCAGCAGCCTAAAAGCGGGACTTCCGGAGCAGTACTTC
CDR3aa: CASSLKAGLPEQYF

abundance: NA
d_gene: NA
v_gene: TRBV6-1
j_gene: TRBJ2-3
CDR3nt: TGTGCCAGCAGTGAAGTGATCCGGCCGCAGTATTTT
CDR3aa: CASSEVIRPQYF

abundance: few
d_gene: TRBD1
v_gene: TRBV6-2/TRBV6-3
j_gene: TRBJ1-5
CDR3nt: TGTGCCAGCAGTTACCTGACAGGGGGACAGCCCCAGCATTTT
CDR3aa: CASSYLTGGQPQHF

abundance: NA
d_gene: NA
v_gene: TRBV12-3/TRBV12-4
j_gene: TRBJ1-2
CDR3nt: TGTGCCAGCAGTTTATGGTACCACATCCCGGGGCGACGGGTGGCTAACTATGGCTACACCTTC
CDR3aa: CASSLWYHIPGRRVANYGYTF

abundance: NA
d_gene: NA
v_gene: TRBV20-1
j_gene: TRBJ2-5
CDR3nt: TGCAGTGCTAGTCATAAGGTCTCCCAAGAGACCCAGTACTTC
CDR3aa: CSASHKVSQETQYF

abundance: NA
d_gene: TRBD2
v_gene: TRBV7-2
j_gene: TRBJ2-1
CDR3nt: TGTGCCAGCAGCTTACTAGCGGGGTTAGGCAATGAGCAGTTCTTC
CDR3aa: CASSLLAGLGNEQFF

abundance: NA
d_gene: NA
v_gene: TRBV12-3/TRBV12-4
j_gene: TRBJ1-1
CDR3nt: TGTGCCAGCAGTTTTGGGACCACTGAAGCTTTCTTT
CDR3aa: CASSFGTTEAFF

abundance: NA
d_gene: NA
v_gene: TRBV10-3
j_gene: TRBJ2-7
CDR3nt: TGTGCCATCAGTGAGTCGGGAGGACAGCGCGCCTACGAGCAGTACTTC
CDR3aa: CAISESGGQRAYEQYF

abundance: few
d_gene: TRBD2
v_gene: TRBV29-1
j_gene: TRBJ2-1
CDR3nt: TGCAGCGTTGAAGGGACTAGCGGGGGGTTCAGCTCCTACAATGAGCAGTTCTTC
CDR3aa: CSVEGTSGGFSSYNEQFF

abundance: few
d_gene: NA
v_gene: TRBV18
j_gene: TRBJ2-7
CDR3nt: TGTGCCAGCTCCCTCGGGGACATTTCCTACGAGCAGTACTTC
CDR3aa: CASSLGDISYEQYF

abundance: NA
d_gene: NA
v_gene: TRBV28
j_gene: TRBJ2-7
CDR3nt: TGTGCCAGCAGTTCCCGGGACATCAACTACGAGCAGTACTTC
CDR3aa: CASSSRDINYEQYF

abundance: NA
d_gene: NA
v_gene: TRBV6-5
j_gene: TRBJ2-7
CDR3nt: TGTGCCAGCAGTTCCCTGCTTCTGCCAAGGGAGCAGTACTTC
CDR3aa: CASSSLLLPREQYF

abundance: NA
d_gene: NA
v_gene: TRBV10-3
j_gene: TRBJ2-5
CDR3nt: TGTGCCATCCGGGACGGAATGGGAGAGACCCAGTACTTC
CDR3aa: CAIRDGMGETQYF

abundance: NA
d_gene: NA
v_gene: TRBV5-1
j_gene: TRBJ1-4
CDR3nt: TGCGCCAGCAGCCCTAGGACCGGGACCGGTAATGAAAAACTGTTTTTT
CDR3aa: CASSPRTGTGNEKLFF

abundance: NA
d_gene: NA
v_gene: TRBV12-3/TRBV12-4
j_gene: TRBJ2-1
CDR3nt: TGTGCCAGCAGTTCAACTAGAGTTTACAATGAGCAGTTCTTC
CDR3aa: CASSSTRVYNEQFF

abundance: NA
d_gene: NA
v_gene: TRBV24-1
j_gene: TRBJ2-5
CDR3nt: TGTGCCACCAGTGATGGGGGGCTAGTCGTAGAGACCCAGTACTTC
CDR3aa: CATSDGGLVVETQYF

abundance: NA
d_gene: TRBD1
v_gene: TRBV12-3/TRBV12-4
j_gene: TRBJ2-6
CDR3nt: TGTGCCAGCAGAAGCGGACAGGGCGATCCTGGGGCCAACGTCCTGACTTTC
CDR3aa: CASRSGQGDPGANVLTF

abundance: few
d_gene: NA
v_gene: TRBV15
j_gene: TRBJ2-7
CDR3nt: TGTGCCACCAGCATGGGTCATCCCTACGAGCAGTACTTC
CDR3aa: CATSMGHPYEQYF

abundance: few
d_gene: NA
v_gene: TRBV6-2/TRBV6-3
j_gene: TRBJ1-5
CDR3nt: TGTGCCAGCAGTTACAGTTTAACCTGGCAGCCCCAGCATTTT
CDR3aa: CASSYSLTWQPQHF

abundance: NA
d_gene: NA
v_gene: TRBV6-2/TRBV6-3
j_gene: TRBJ2-2
CDR3nt: TGTGCCAGCAGTTACTCTTGGAACACCGGGGAGCTGTTTTTT
CDR3aa: CASSYSWNTGELFF

abundance: NA
d_gene: TRBD2
v_gene: TRBV6-1
j_gene: TRBJ2-1
CDR3nt: TGTGCCAGCAGACCCGGGACTAGTTTTAGAAGCTCCTACAATGAGCAGTTCTTC
CDR3aa: CASRPGTSFRSSYNEQFF

abundance: NA
d_gene: TRBD2
v_gene: TRBV6-2/TRBV6-3
j_gene: TRBJ2-5
CDR3nt: TGTGCCAGCAGACGGACTAGACACCAAGAGACCCAGTACTTC
CDR3aa: CASRRTRHQETQYF

abundance: many
d_gene: NA
v_gene: TRBV5-6
j_gene: TRBJ2-2
CDR3nt: TGTGCCAGCAGCAGAGAGGGGCCGAACACCGGGGAGCTGTTTTTT
CDR3aa: CASSREGPNTGELFF

abundance: few
d_gene: TRBD2
v_gene: TRBV12-3/TRBV12-4
j_gene: TRBJ2-1
CDR3nt: TGTGCCAGCAGTTTAGGCGGGGGGCGAGAAAATGAGCAGTTCTTC
CDR3aa: CASSLGGGRENEQFF

abundance: NA
d_gene: NA
v_gene: TRBV4-3
j_gene: TRBJ2-7
CDR3nt: TGCGCCAGCAGCCAAGAGGCCGCACTGGGCGAGCAGTACTTC
CDR3aa: CASSQEAALGEQYF

abundance: NA
d_gene: TRBD1
v_gene: TRBV7-7
j_gene: TRBJ1-1
CDR3nt: TGTGCTAGCAGCCCGCAGGGACAGGGATCCACTGAAGCTTTCTTT
CDR3aa: CASSPQGQGSTEAFF

abundance: few
d_gene: TRBD1
v_gene: TRBV6-1
j_gene: TRBJ2-7
CDR3nt: TGTGCCAGCAGTCCAGACAGGGTGGGAAGTGACGAGCAGTACTTC
CDR3aa: CASSPDRVGSDEQYF